These T cell receptor beta chains were read from a single sample in a study of CD8 T cells in ankylosing spondylitis. TCRdb ran MiXCR on the 5' RACE reads and lists one entry per CDR3 protein. The table shows 200,000 to 250,000 distinct CDR3 sequences, with 7.3% occurring only once. Sequencing was performed on blood, either unsorted or a sorted T cell fraction (not recorded which). All receptors derive from a male donor with ankylosing spondylitis. The CDR3 runs from the conserved cysteine through the conserved F or W. Each record gives: V gene, clone size, J gene, D gene, CDR3 protein, CDR3 DNA. The D gene is left open where the match is weak. For some rows the clone size is stated as once, few or many, or as a class when expanded; others skip it.

TRBV7-2	many	TRBJ2-1	TRBD2	CASVFRTSRYNEQFF	TGTGCCAGCGTTTTCCGGACTAGCAGATACAATGAGCAGTTCTTC
TRBV27	many	TRBJ2-5	TRBD2	CASSFLASGGRETQYF	TGTGCCAGCAGTTTCCTCGCTAGCGGGGGAAGAGAGACCCAGTACTTC
TRBV28	NA	TRBJ2-3	NA	CASTPRTDTQYF	TGTGCCAGCACCCCCCGGACAGATACGCAGTATTTT
TRBV7-9	many	TRBJ2-1	NA	CASSLMIVAGYNEQFF	TGTGCCAGCAGCTTGATGATCGTGGCAGGTTACAATGAGCAGTTCTTC
TRBV3-1	NA	TRBJ2-1	TRBD1	CASSQVLTGSSYNEQFF	TGTGCCAGCAGCCAAGTTTTGACAGGGAGTTCCTACAATGAGCAGTTCTTC
TRBV20-1	NA	TRBJ2-1	NA	CSAWTRAFYNEQSF	TGCAGTGCTTGGACTCGCGCCTTCTACAATGAGCAGTCCTTC
TRBV5-5	few	TRBJ2-7	NA	CASSLEGYGSYEQYF	TGTGCCAGCAGCTTGGAAGGGTATGGGTCCTACGAGCAGTACTTC
TRBV7-8	NA	TRBJ1-2	TRBD1	CASRPPPGQGNYGYTF	TGTGCCAGCAGACCCCCCCCGGGACAGGGCAACTATGGCTACACCTTC
TRBV5-1	many	TRBJ1-2	NA	CASSGSYGYTF	TGCGCCAGCAGCGGGAGCTATGGCTACACCTTC
TRBV29-1	many	TRBJ1-4	NA	CSVEVGDGDATNEKLFF	TGCAGCGTTGAGGTCGGGGACGGCGATGCAACTAATGAAAAACTGTTTTTT
TRBV4-1	many	TRBJ2-7	NA	CASSHPRSGRTTYEQYF	TGCGCCAGCAGCCATCCCCGGTCTGGGCGGACCACCTACGAGCAGTACTTC
TRBV5-1	few	TRBJ2-5	NA	CASSLWLGQETQYF	TGCGCCAGCAGCTTGTGGCTGGGGCAGGAGACCCAGTACTTC
TRBV6-1	many	TRBJ2-7	NA	CASSPGEAYEQYF	TGTGCCAGCAGTCCGGGGGAAGCCTACGAGCAGTACTTC
TRBV9	few	TRBJ1-2	NA	CASRQNYGYTF	TGTGCCAGCAGGCAGAACTATGGCTACACCTTC
TRBV4-3	many	TRBJ2-7	NA	CASSQVRISSYEQYF	TGCGCCAGCAGCCAAGTGAGGATCAGCTCCTACGAGCAGTACTTC
TRBV6-5	many	TRBJ2-1	NA	CASSYVVGNEQFF	TGTGCCAGCAGTTACGTCGTTGGGAATGAGCAGTTCTTC
TRBV10-1	few	TRBJ2-7	NA	CASSDGDEQYF	TGCGCCAGCAGTGATGGGGACGAGCAGTACTTC
TRBV6-1	many	TRBJ1-1	TRBD1	CASRGQGRDTEAFF	TGTGCCAGCAGAGGACAGGGACGTGACACTGAAGCTTTCTTT
TRBV27	many	TRBJ2-7	NA	CASSFRGRAYEQYF	TGTGCCAGCAGCTTTCGGGGCAGGGCCTACGAGCAGTACTTC
TRBV6-1	many	TRBJ2-1	TRBD2	CASRGTSGTGSYNEQFF	TGTGCCAGCAGGGGGACTAGCGGGACGGGCTCCTACAATGAGCAGTTCTTC
TRBV13	NA	TRBJ2-7	TRBD2	CASSRGSGASYEQYF	TGTGCCAGCAGCCGGGGAAGCGGGGCGTCCTACGAGCAGTACTTC
TRBV9	many	TRBJ1-2	NA	CASSQNSRDRDYGYTF	TGTGCCAGCAGCCAAAATAGCCGGGACCGCGACTATGGCTACACCTTC
TRBV11-2	many	TRBJ1-2	NA	CASSSKGGDYGYTF	TGTGCCAGCAGCTCAAAAGGAGGTGACTATGGCTACACCTTC
TRBV7-8	many	TRBJ2-2	TRBD2	CASSSYVAGAGELFF	TGTGCCAGCAGCTCATACGTAGCGGGGGCCGGGGAGCTGTTTTTT
TRBV10-3	many	TRBJ2-2	NA	CAISDPDSRPPKKLFF	TGTGCCATCAGTGACCCTGACAGCCGTCCACCGAAGAAGCTGTTTTTT
TRBV15	many	TRBJ1-4	NA	CATSIFPLGYNEKLFF	TGTGCCACCAGCATTTTTCCGTTGGGTTATAATGAAAAACTGTTTTTT
TRBV10-3	many	TRBJ2-7	NA	CAISGITYEQYF	TGTGCCATCAGTGGCATAACCTACGAGCAGTACTTC
TRBV9	few	TRBJ2-1	NA	CASSVDWDPLIF	TGTGCCAGCAGCGTAGATTGGGACCCACTGATCTTC
TRBV7-3	NA	TRBJ2-7	TRBD2	CASSLERGGAYEQYF	TGTGCCAGCAGCTTGGAACGGGGGGGCGCCTACGAGCAGTACTTC
TRBV7-8	NA	TRBJ2-1	NA	CASSFWKNEQFF	TGTGCCAGCAGCTTCTGGAAAAATGAGCAGTTCTTC
TRBV14	few	TRBJ2-1	NA	CASSQEPCGRGKSCSYNEQFF	TGTGCCAGCAGCCAAGAACCTTGCGGCAGGGGAAAGTCCTGCTCCTACAATGAGCAGTTCTTC
TRBV5-6	many	TRBJ1-6	TRBD1	CASSPNPRDRAYNSPLHF	TGTGCCAGCAGCCCAAACCCCCGGGACAGAGCCTATAATTCACCCCTCCACTTT
TRBV11-2	NA	TRBJ2-2	NA	CASSTEAGAGELFF	TGTGCCAGCAGCACCGAGGCAGGGGCCGGGGAGCTGTTTTTT
TRBV5-1	many	TRBJ2-2	NA	CASSWNDRLKELFF	TGCGCCAGCAGCTGGAACGACAGGTTGAAGGAGCTGTTTTTT
TRBV6-2/TRBV6-3	many	TRBJ2-7	TRBD1	CASSYPTDRVPSYEQYF	TGTGCCAGCAGTTATCCCACGGACAGGGTACCCTCCTACGAGCAGTACTTC
TRBV3-1	many	TRBJ2-1	TRBD1	CASSQDIGTGVYNEQFF	TGTGCCAGCAGCCAAGATATCGGGACAGGGGTCTACAATGAGCAGTTCTTC
TRBV6-2/TRBV6-3	once	TRBJ2-1	NA	CASSYFNHNEQFF	TGTGCCAGCAGTTATTTCAATCACAATGAGCAGTTCTTC
TRBV7-9	few	TRBJ2-5	TRBD2	CASSPGTSGRARETQYF	TGTGCCAGCAGCCCCGGGACTAGCGGGAGGGCCCGAGAGACCCAGTACTTC
TRBV18	many	TRBJ1-1	NA	CASSPLRGREAFF	TGTGCCAGCTCACCCCTCCGAGGCAGGGAGGCTTTCTTT
TRBV21-1	NA	TRBJ2-7	NA	CASSLHRAPRDEQYF	TGTGCCAGCAGCCTACACCGGGCCCCGAGAGACGAGCAGTACTTC
TRBV20-1	few	TRBJ2-7	TRBD1	CSASAPRQGWYEQYF	TGCAGTGCTAGTGCCCCGAGACAGGGGTGGTACGAGCAGTACTTC
TRBV29-1	many	TRBJ2-7	NA	CSVEVGRPIVQYF	TGCAGCGTTGAAGTCGGGAGACCCATTGTGCAGTACTTC
TRBV4-3	NA	TRBJ2-3	NA	CASSLLPWDTQYF	TGCGCCAGCAGCCTATTACCCTGGGATACGCAGTATTTT
TRBV6-1	many	TRBJ1-1	NA	CASSPSGRRGTEAFF	TGTGCCAGCAGTCCTTCTGGGCGGAGGGGCACTGAAGCTTTCTTT
TRBV6-5	few	TRBJ2-2	NA	CASSYVGTGELFF	TGTGCCAGCAGTTACGTTGGGACCGGGGAGCTGTTTTTT
TRBV15	NA	TRBJ1-2	NA	CATSRDRAGAANYGYTF	TGTGCCACCAGCAGAGATAGAGCGGGGGCCGCTAACTATGGCTACACCTTC
TRBV28	many	TRBJ2-7	TRBD2	CASSSILLAGGGEQYF	TGTGCCAGCAGCTCGATCTTACTAGCGGGAGGAGGTGAGCAGTACTTC
TRBV14	many	TRBJ2-1	TRBD1	CASSQRGQGDNEQFF	TGTGCCAGCAGCCAACGGGGACAGGGTGACAATGAGCAGTTCTTC
TRBV6-5	many	TRBJ1-1	TRBD1	CASSYQGALNTEAFF	TGTGCCAGCAGTTACCAGGGGGCGTTAAACACTGAAGCTTTCTTT
TRBV4-2	NA	TRBJ1-1	NA	CAISPGLLTEAFF	TGTGCCATCAGCCCCGGGCTCCTCACTGAAGCTTTCTTT
TRBV7-2	few	TRBJ2-3	NA	CASSLALTATDTQYF	TGTGCCAGCAGCTTAGCTCTGACAGCCACAGATACGCAGTATTTT
TRBV24-1	many	TRBJ1-2	TRBD1	CATSRRDREPYGYTF	TGTGCCACCAGTCGCCGCGACAGGGAACCTTATGGCTACACCTTC
TRBV6-5	many	TRBJ1-2	TRBD1	CASSYSGTGIYGYTF	TGTGCCAGCAGTTACTCCGGGACAGGGATCTATGGCTACACCTTC
TRBV27	many	TRBJ1-5	NA	CASTPAVGQPQHF	TGTGCCAGCACCCCGGCAGTGGGTCAGCCCCAGCATTTT
TRBV21-1	many	TRBJ2-7	NA	CASSKDGRGTPTFGYEQYF	TGTGCCAGCAGCAAAGACGGGCGCGGGACTCCCACCTTTGGGTACGAGCAGTACTTC
TRBV7-9	many	TRBJ1-2	TRBD1	CASSLGQGGGYTF	TGTGCCAGCAGCCTCGGACAGGGCGGTGGCTACACCTTC
TRBV29-1	many	TRBJ1-3	NA	CSVEGDTSGNTIYF	TGCAGCGTTGAAGGGGACACCTCTGGAAACACCATATATTTT
TRBV7-8	many	TRBJ2-1	NA	CASSSRDFSYNEQFF	TGTGCCAGCAGCTCCCGGGACTTCTCCTACAATGAGCAGTTCTTC
TRBV19	NA	TRBJ2-7	NA	CASSIDPGNYYEQYF	TGTGCCAGTAGTATCGACCCAGGGAATTATTACGAGCAGTACTTC
TRBV27	few	TRBJ2-7	TRBD1	CASSLRDRRIYEQYF	TGTGCCAGCAGTCTGAGGGACAGGAGAATCTACGAGCAGTACTTC